These T cell receptor beta chains were read from a single sample in a study of T cell responses to AZD1222 COVID-19 vaccine. The method was immunoSEQ multiplex PCR; TCRdb's version includes in-frame clones alone and lacks a portion of them. The data contain 95,000 to 150,000 clones, approximately 90% of them singletons. Sequencing used peripheral blood, obtained on day 0 of AZD1222 vaccination. These receptors all come from an adult in good health. Both conserved end residues are part of each CDR3. A D gene is named only where the DNA matches it firmly. Clone size is stated in some rows and not others, as once, few, many or a class when expanded.

j_gene: TRBJ1-1; d_gene: NA; abundance: NA; v_gene: TRBV5-6; CDR3nt: TGTGCCAGCAGCTTGTTGGGGCGGGGGAGTGAAGCTTTCTTT; CDR3aa: CASSLLGRGSEAFF
j_gene: TRBJ1-2; d_gene: NA; abundance: NA; v_gene: TRBV24-1; CDR3nt: TGTGCCACCAGTGAAGGTTCTGCTTATGGCTACACCTTC; CDR3aa: CATSEGSAYGYTF
j_gene: TRBJ2-1; d_gene: NA; abundance: NA; v_gene: TRBV15; CDR3nt: TGTGCCACCAGCAGTGATCTCTATGAGCAGTTCTTC; CDR3aa: CATSSDLYEQFF
j_gene: TRBJ1-4; d_gene: TRBD1; abundance: NA; v_gene: TRBV27; CDR3nt: TGTGCCAGCAGTCCGCGACAGGGATTGGATGAAAAACTGTTTTTT; CDR3aa: CASSPRQGLDEKLFF
j_gene: TRBJ1-1; d_gene: NA; abundance: NA; v_gene: TRBV28; CDR3nt: TGTGCCAGCAGCGTCAACACCAATGAAGCTTTCTTT; CDR3aa: CASSVNTNEAFF
j_gene: TRBJ2-1; d_gene: NA; abundance: NA; v_gene: TRBV10-3; CDR3nt: TGTGCCATCAGTGACCCGACAGGTTTCAATGAGCAGTTCTTC; CDR3aa: CAISDPTGFNEQFF
j_gene: TRBJ1-1; d_gene: NA; abundance: NA; v_gene: TRBV6-2/TRBV6-3; CDR3nt: TGTGCCAGCAGTTACACCCCGGGCCAGGGAGGGCGGTACACTGAAGCTTTCTTT; CDR3aa: CASSYTPGQGGRYTEAFF
j_gene: TRBJ1-5; d_gene: NA; abundance: NA; v_gene: TRBV7-2; CDR3nt: TGTGCCAGCAGCTTTGGGCCCCCATGGGATCAGCCCCAGCATTTT; CDR3aa: CASSFGPPWDQPQHF
j_gene: TRBJ2-5; d_gene: TRBD1; abundance: NA; v_gene: TRBV19; CDR3nt: TGTGCCAGCCATGGACAGGGGCAGGTTGAGACCCAGTACTTC; CDR3aa: CASHGQGQVETQYF
j_gene: TRBJ1-2; d_gene: NA; abundance: NA; v_gene: TRBV12-3/TRBV12-4; CDR3nt: TGTGCCAGCAGTTCAGGCCCAAGCCGGGGCTACACCTTC; CDR3aa: CASSSGPSRGYTF
j_gene: TRBJ2-7; d_gene: TRBD1; abundance: NA; v_gene: TRBV19; CDR3nt: TGTGCCAGTAGTTCGGGACAGGGCTACGAGCAGTACTTC; CDR3aa: CASSSGQGYEQYF
j_gene: TRBJ2-2; d_gene: TRBD2; abundance: NA; v_gene: TRBV7-2; CDR3nt: TGTGCCAGCAGCTGGGGACTAGCGGGAGGCGTCACCGGGGAGCTGTTTTTT; CDR3aa: CASSWGLAGGVTGELFF
j_gene: TRBJ1-1; d_gene: NA; abundance: NA; v_gene: TRBV18; CDR3nt: TGTGCCAGCACTCCAGGGTTGGTGAACACTGAAGCTTTCTTT; CDR3aa: CASTPGLVNTEAFF
j_gene: TRBJ2-1; d_gene: NA; abundance: NA; v_gene: TRBV12-3/TRBV12-4; CDR3nt: TGTGCCAGCAGTTTAGGGGGCAGGGATGAGCAGTTCTTC; CDR3aa: CASSLGGRDEQFF
j_gene: TRBJ2-3; d_gene: TRBD2; abundance: NA; v_gene: TRBV5-6; CDR3nt: TGTGCCAGCAGCCCGGGACTAGCGGGATACCGGGCAGATACGCAGTATTTT; CDR3aa: CASSPGLAGYRADTQYF
j_gene: TRBJ2-7; d_gene: TRBD1; abundance: NA; v_gene: TRBV15; CDR3nt: TGTGCCACCAGCAGACCGGGACAGGGGAGACCCAGGCAGTACTTC; CDR3aa: CATSRPGQGRPRQYF
j_gene: TRBJ2-1; d_gene: TRBD2; abundance: NA; v_gene: TRBV3-1/TRBV3-2; CDR3nt: TGTGCCAGCAGCTCCCGGGGGGGGTTCGGCAATGAGCAGTTCTTC; CDR3aa: CASSSRGGFGNEQFF
j_gene: TRBJ2-7; d_gene: NA; abundance: NA; v_gene: TRBV20-1; CDR3nt: TGCAGTGCTAGTACCGGACTCCATTACGAGCAGTACTTC; CDR3aa: CSASTGLHYEQYF
j_gene: TRBJ2-7; d_gene: NA; abundance: NA; v_gene: TRBV21-1; CDR3nt: TGTGCCAGCAGCAAGGTGGGAGCGGGAGGTTCCTACGAGCAGTACTTC; CDR3aa: CASSKVGAGGSYEQYF
j_gene: TRBJ1-1; d_gene: NA; abundance: once; v_gene: TRBV6-6; CDR3nt: TGTGCCAGCAGTTACTTAGACGGGACCAGGGCTGAAGCTTTCTTT; CDR3aa: CASSYLDGTRAEAFF
j_gene: TRBJ1-1; d_gene: NA; abundance: NA; v_gene: TRBV9; CDR3nt: TGTGCCAGCAGCCTCGGGACCCTCGGTGGAACTGAAGCTTTCTTT; CDR3aa: CASSLGTLGGTEAFF
j_gene: TRBJ1-2; d_gene: NA; abundance: NA; v_gene: TRBV12-3/TRBV12-4; CDR3nt: TGTGCCAGCAGTTTAAGGGGACTCAATGGCTACACCTTC; CDR3aa: CASSLRGLNGYTF
j_gene: TRBJ2-1; d_gene: NA; abundance: once; v_gene: TRBV12-5; CDR3nt: TGTGCTAGTGGTTTGCACACCAATGAGCAGTTCTTC; CDR3aa: CASGLHTNEQFF
j_gene: TRBJ1-1; d_gene: NA; abundance: NA; v_gene: TRBV19; CDR3nt: TGTGCCAGTATCGGCATTACGGACACTGAAGCTTTCTTT; CDR3aa: CASIGITDTEAFF
j_gene: TRBJ1-1; d_gene: NA; abundance: NA; v_gene: TRBV18; CDR3nt: TGTGCCAGCTCACCGGGGGAGACTGAAGCTTTCTTT; CDR3aa: CASSPGETEAFF
j_gene: TRBJ1-2; d_gene: NA; abundance: NA; v_gene: TRBV4-1; CDR3nt: TGCGCCAGCAGCCCGCGGACAGAGCTATCCTATGGCTACACCTTC; CDR3aa: CASSPRTELSYGYTF
j_gene: TRBJ2-2; d_gene: NA; abundance: NA; v_gene: TRBV19; CDR3nt: TGTGCCAGTAGACCACAGGGTTCGGTCACCGGGGAGCTGTTTTTT; CDR3aa: CASRPQGSVTGELFF
j_gene: TRBJ2-1; d_gene: TRBD1; abundance: NA; v_gene: TRBV14; CDR3nt: TGTGCCAGCAGCCAAGATCTTTGGTATCCGGGACAGTCGGATGAGCAGTTCTTC; CDR3aa: CASSQDLWYPGQSDEQFF
j_gene: TRBJ2-3; d_gene: NA; abundance: NA; v_gene: TRBV29-1; CDR3nt: TGCAGCGCTGATACGCAGTATTTT; CDR3aa: CSADTQYF
j_gene: TRBJ2-7; d_gene: TRBD2; abundance: NA; v_gene: TRBV30; CDR3nt: TGTGCCTGGAGTTTAACCGGGACTAGCGGGAGGGTACGCTACGAGCAGTACTTC; CDR3aa: CAWSLTGTSGRVRYEQYF
j_gene: TRBJ2-3; d_gene: NA; abundance: NA; v_gene: TRBV6-6; CDR3nt: TGTGCCAGCACACGCGGAAGCACAGATACGCAGTATTTT; CDR3aa: CASTRGSTDTQYF
j_gene: TRBJ1-6; d_gene: NA; abundance: NA; v_gene: TRBV7-8; CDR3nt: TGTGCCAGCAGCTATTCCAGCTCCTATAATTCACCCCTCCACTTT; CDR3aa: CASSYSSSYNSPLHF
j_gene: TRBJ2-5; d_gene: NA; abundance: NA; v_gene: TRBV11-2; CDR3nt: TGTGCCAGCAGTCCCCGCGCACAGGTCGCGAGGGAGACCCAGTACTTC; CDR3aa: CASSPRAQVARETQYF
j_gene: TRBJ2-2; d_gene: NA; abundance: NA; v_gene: TRBV7-2; CDR3nt: TGTGCCAGCAGAGCCTCGGGAGTAGGCGCGGTTGCCGGGGAGCTGTTTTTT; CDR3aa: CASRASGVGAVAGELFF
j_gene: TRBJ2-3; d_gene: NA; abundance: NA; v_gene: TRBV7-3; CDR3nt: TGTGCCAGCAGCAACGGACACCCAGATACGCAGTATTTT; CDR3aa: CASSNGHPDTQYF
j_gene: TRBJ2-3; d_gene: NA; abundance: NA; v_gene: TRBV7-9; CDR3nt: TGTGCCAGCAGCTTACCCCATGGTCCTGGAGATACGCAGTATTTT; CDR3aa: CASSLPHGPGDTQYF
j_gene: TRBJ2-1; d_gene: TRBD2; abundance: NA; v_gene: TRBV6-5; CDR3nt: TGTGCCAGCTGGAGGGGGACTAGCGGGAATAATGAGCAGTTCTTC; CDR3aa: CASWRGTSGNNEQFF
j_gene: TRBJ2-1; d_gene: TRBD2; abundance: NA; v_gene: TRBV6-6; CDR3nt: TGTGCCAGTACCGGGACTAGCGGGAACAATGAGCAGTTCTTC; CDR3aa: CASTGTSGNNEQFF
j_gene: TRBJ1-5; d_gene: NA; abundance: once; v_gene: TRBV19; CDR3nt: TGTGCCAGTAGTATAGGTGGCAGGAGAGGAACCGTATCGAGCAATCAGCCCCAGCATTTT; CDR3aa: CASSIGGRRGTVSSNQPQHF
j_gene: TRBJ2-5; d_gene: NA; abundance: NA; v_gene: TRBV30; CDR3nt: TGTGCCTGGAGTCTGATGCAAGAGACCCAGTACTTC; CDR3aa: CAWSLMQETQYF
j_gene: TRBJ2-7; d_gene: NA; abundance: NA; v_gene: TRBV5-5; CDR3nt: TGTGCCAGCAGCCCAGAGACAGGCGGAAGGGCTAGCGGACTATACGAGCAGTACTTC; CDR3aa: CASSPETGGRASGLYEQYF
j_gene: TRBJ2-7; d_gene: TRBD1; abundance: NA; v_gene: TRBV4-3; CDR3nt: TGCGCCAGCAGCCAAGATGGCCAGGGGGTCTACGAGCAGTACTTC; CDR3aa: CASSQDGQGVYEQYF
j_gene: TRBJ1-5; d_gene: NA; abundance: NA; v_gene: TRBV25-1; CDR3nt: TGTGCCAGCGAGGATTACAGGGTTAAGAGGAAGCACAATCAGCCCCAGCATTTT; CDR3aa: CASEDYRVKRKHNQPQHF
j_gene: TRBJ2-3; d_gene: NA; abundance: once; v_gene: TRBV27; CDR3nt: TGTGCCAGCAGTTTCTTTCACCGTAACACAGATACGCAGTATTTT; CDR3aa: CASSFFHRNTDTQYF
j_gene: TRBJ2-1; d_gene: NA; abundance: once; v_gene: TRBV28; CDR3nt: TGTGCCAGCAGTTCCTTAGCGCAGAGCTCCTACAATGAGCAGTTCTTC; CDR3aa: CASSSLAQSSYNEQFF
j_gene: TRBJ1-4; d_gene: NA; abundance: NA; v_gene: TRBV7-2; CDR3nt: TGTGCCAGCAGCTTAGGATCTCGAGAAAAACTGTTTTTT; CDR3aa: CASSLGSREKLFF
j_gene: TRBJ2-2; d_gene: NA; abundance: NA; v_gene: TRBV5-1; CDR3nt: TGCGCCAGCAGCTTGTCATGGGTCGCCGGGGAGCTGTTTTTT; CDR3aa: CASSLSWVAGELFF
j_gene: TRBJ2-1; d_gene: TRBD1; abundance: NA; v_gene: TRBV10-3; CDR3nt: TGTGCCATCAGCGGGACAGGGGCCTACTCCTACAATGAGCAGTTCTTC; CDR3aa: CAISGTGAYSYNEQFF